The clone carrying this TCR beta chain was counted a few times. Its antigen is unidentified. The sample is drawn from a study of a mutant IDH1 vaccine in newly diagnosed glioma. Across the study: Treated patients had a mean age of approximately 40 years and a 62.5% male, approximately 38% female split. Therapy received beforehand was radiotherapy, temozolomide, or both, with most patients given both. Broader study findings: Pseudoprogression showed no apparent link to changes in top peripheral T cell clonotypes.

Described time point: week 35, safety follow-up. All doses held 300 ug of mutant IDH1 20-mer peptide, with topical imiquimod. Patients in the study were vaccinated eight times, receiving shots in weeks 1, 3, 5, 7, 11, 15, 19 and 23. V lost 6 bases and J lost 4, with 19 bases in between. The germline gives CDR1 MNHNY, CDR2 SVGAGI (reference sequence). This CDR3 region has 15 residues. Profiled with immunoSEQ multiplex PCR; TCRdb holds only in-frame clones, not every one. This sample carries tens of thousands of clones, approximately 92% of them seen once, and the ten largest clones take less than 2.5%.

This TCR derives from a man in his fifties with glioma. This rearrangement joins TRBV6-6 to TRBJ2-7; D could derive from TRBD1 or TRBD2 (6 bases each). The source was PBMCs, collected from a glioma patient whose treatment included an IDH1 peptide vaccine. CDR3 in DNA: TGTGCCAGCAGCCCCCATTGGGGGGCGGGTTACGAGCAGTACTTC. It encodes CASSPHWGAGYEQYF.